This passage covers 8 T cell receptor beta chains from one sample sequenced in a study of blood T cell repertoires in COVID-19. The table came from immunoSEQ multiplex PCR; TCRdb's copy has only in-frame clones and leaves some out. The table has 250,000 to 300,000 clones, about nine tenths seen once; the top ten hold 1% to 1.3%. Sequencing input: PBMCs or T cells enriched from blood (not recorded which). The receptor set was obtained from a woman between 25 and 40 years old who had recovered from COVID-19.

This clone was seen only a few times. V and J are TRBV11-2 and TRBJ2-1; TRBD2 matches at 13 bases. The CDR3 consists of 17 residues. Germline V gene lookup returns CDR1 SGHAT and CDR2 FQNNGV. The V and J ends lost 4 bases and 9 bases, in that order; junction bases with no gene match: 12. CDR3 nucleotides: TGTGCCAGCAGCTCACCTAGGACTAGCGGGAGAGGAGGTGAGCAGTTCTTC. It is translated as CASSSPRTSGRGGEQFF.

The gene calls are TRBV4-1 and TRBJ1-2; a weak D match, TRBD1 (6 bases). This CDR3 comprises 14 residues. Trimming took off 4 bases at V and 4 bases at J, with 13 bases between the two ends. Germline CDR1 and CDR2: MGHRA and YSYEKL. The CDR3 sequence: CASSPSRGGYGYTF. In DNA form, the CDR3 reads TGCGCCAGCAGCCCCTCAAGGGGGGGCTATGGCTACACCTTC.

This clone was seen more than once but under ten times. The chain links TRBV10-3 to TRBJ2-1; 7 bases are a match to TRBD1. The CDR3 contains 13 residues. V was clipped by 9 bases and J by 10 bases; unmatched bases: 12. The V gene's germline CDR1 is ENHRY and CDR2 SYGVKD. The CDR3 is CAITTETGTEQFF. Written as DNA, the CDR3 is TGTGCCATTACTACCGAGACAGGGACGGAGCAGTTCTTC.

The rearrangement joins TRBV9 to TRBJ2-1; D is undetermined. The CDR3 has 15 residues. Looked up from germline, CDR1 is SGDLS and CDR2 is YYNGEE. V lost 4 bases and J 0 bases, leaving 11 bases between the germline ends. The CDR3 reads CASSISMSSYNEQFF. The CDR3 coding sequence is TGTGCCAGCAGCATTTCTATGAGCTCCTACAATGAGCAGTTCTTC.

This chain uses TRBV7-3 with TRBJ2-1; 9 bases fit TRBD2. V lost 5 bases, J lost 0 bases, and 8 bases stayed unmatched. The CDR3 covers 17 residues. Germline V lookup: CDR1 SGHTA, CDR2 FQGTGA. The CDR3 protein is CASSLGTSRSSYNEQFF. In nucleotides, the CDR3 is TGTGCCAGCAGCCTGGGGACTAGCAGAAGCTCCTACAATGAGCAGTTCTTC.

With respect to this clone: An end of the junction differs from the germline gene, which may be a read error. This chain links TRBV5-1 with TRBJ2-1, with 8 bases matching TRBD1. The CDR3 extends over 15 amino acids. Germline CDR1 and CDR2: SGHRS and YFSETQ. CDR3 in amino acids: CASSLAGTGYPEQFF. CDR3 nucleotide sequence: TGCGCCAGCAGTTTGGCGGGGACAGGCTATCCTGAGCAGTTCTTC.

The chain couples TRBV14 to TRBJ2-7; D is possibly TRBD2 (7 bases). V lost 6 bases, J lost 2 bases, and 14 bases lay in between. Germline V gives CDR1 SGHDN, CDR2 FVKESK. The CDR3 is 14 amino acids. CDR3 residues: CASSRGGGTYEQYF. CDR3 DNA sequence: TGTGCCAGCAGTAGGGGAGGGGGGACCTACGAGCAGTACTTC.

V and J are TRBV28 and TRBJ1-1; D is perhaps TRBD1 (6 bases). CDR3 length: 17 amino acids. V dropped 4 bases and J dropped 0 bases, with 18 bases sitting between them. Per the germline V gene, CDR1 is MDHEN and CDR2 is SYDVKM. In nucleotides, the CDR3 is TGTGCCAGCAGTTCGCCTAGGGGGTTGATAGTGAACACTGAAGCTTTCTTT. Translated: CASSSPRGLIVNTEAFF.